This T cell receptor (beta chain) was observed in a study of cytotoxic CD8 clonotypes in ibrutinib-treated CLL. Depth targeted 1 in 200,000 to 1 in 1 million T cells, averaging roughly 9.3x coverage per clonotype. Here immunoSEQ multiplex PCR was the method, and the copy in TCRdb shows in-frame clones only, minus some. The table has approximately 74,000 clones, around 80% seen once; the top ten hold roughly 7.7%. Between the trimmed V and J ends, which lost 6 bases and 5 bases, there was a span of 11 bases. CDR3 size: 12 residues. CDR1 and CDR2 from the germline V gene are MNHEY and SVGAGI. This receptor was taken from a human donor with chronic lymphocytic leukemia. The V gene is TRBV6-5, the J gene TRBJ2-7; D unclear. The specimen comprised PBMCs, sampled at disease progression, from a patient treated with ibrutinib. Here the CDR3 reads CASSHSINEQYF. The CDR3 coding sequence is TGTGCCAGCAGCCACTCGATAAACGAGCAGTACTTC.